This TCR beta chain was obtained from a study of regulatory T cells in long-lasting Graves disease. This clonotype was counted only a few times. CDR1 is LGHDT, CDR2 YNNKEL, per germline (reference sequence). Trimming removed 7 bases from V and 2 bases from J, with 22 bases in between. This CDR3 has 17 residues. iRepertoire HTBI primers and Arm-PCR of CDR3 regions built TCR beta libraries. In TCRdb, the multiplex PCR reads were re-called with MiXCR into one record per CDR3 protein. The sample includes approximately 390,000 distinct CDR3 sequences, around 15% seen only once; the top ten take 20% to 25%. Time point here: newly diagnosed GD, antithyroid drugs for less than 3 months. RNA extracted from PBMCs served as the sequencing template. These data also featured in a second study, about T cells in Graves' hyperthyroidism and ophthalmopathy.

The input for sequencing was peripheral blood mononuclear cells (PBMCs), taken at new diagnosis, from a patient treated with antithyroid drugs. The sequence was collected from a woman aged 18-35 years with Graves disease. The rearrangement uses TRBV3-1 and TRBJ2-3; D unresolved. The CDR3 nucleotides are TGTGCCAGCACCCTTACCCGCGGCTTTTCGAACACAGATACGCAGTATTTT. It specifies CASTLTRGFSNTDTQYF.